These 10 T cell receptor beta chains came from one sample sequenced in a study of CXCR3-negative and CXCR3-positive naive CD8 T cells. Each TRB cDNA library was prepared by 5' RACE (with UMI labels). For each CDR3 protein, TCRdb gives one entry from its re-call of the 5' RACE reads, without DNA. The sample is made up of tens of thousands of distinct CDR3 sequences, and the top ten hold approximately 1.9% of it. Material for sequencing was naive CXCR3- CD8+ T cells from blood. The subset is: CD45RO-CCR7+CD27+CD95- naive CD8+ T cells lacking CXCR3 (TNR3-). The source of these receptors is a human donor in good health. Some clones in this sample may be carry-over from other donors' samples.

Measured by frequency, this clonotype is medium-sized (0.01 to 0.1%). The genes are TRBV4-1 and TRBJ2-1; the D gene TCRdb calls, TRBD1, cannot be checked with no DNA. The CDR3 runs to 15 residues. CDR1 and CDR2 (germline): MGHRA, YSYEKL. The CDR3 spells CASSQIIRTHNEQFF.

The V and J genes are TRBV4-2 and TRBJ1-1. CDR1 and CDR2 (germline): LGHNA, YNFKEQ. The length of the CDR3 is 15 residues. The CDR3 protein is CASSLPKQPFTEAFF.

This chain joins TRBV7-9 and TRBJ1-2; TCRdb returns TRBD1, unconfirmable since there is no DNA. The CDR3 length is 14 residues. Germline CDR1 reads SEHNR; CDR2 reads FQNEAQ (reference sequence). This chain's CDR3 is CASSSPTGAAGYTF.

The chain combines TRBV15 with TRBJ2-7. The CDR3 has 15 residues. Germline V gene lookup returns CDR1 LNHNV and CDR2 YYDKDF (reference sequence). The CDR3: CATSSRPRNSYEQYF.

The gene calls are TRBV7-2 and TRBJ2-5. This CDR3 has 13 residues. Germline CDR1 reads SGHTA; CDR2 reads FQGNSA. CDR3: CASSSSIGETQYF.

CDR3 residues: CASSHGANYGYTF. V usage is TRBV12-3 or TRBV12-4 and J usage is TRBJ1-2. CDR3 length equals 13 residues.

The chain links TRBV12-5 to TRBJ1-1; as DNA is missing, the TRBD1 call by TCRdb cannot be tested. CDR1 and CDR2 (germline): LGHNT, FRNRAP. The CDR3 is 14 residues long. This CDR3 is CASGLGGATSEAFF.

CDR3 region: CASSLDRLLNQPQHF. The chain carries TRBV28 and TRBJ1-5. The CDR3 covers 15 residues. Germline assignment: CDR1 MDHEN and CDR2 SYDVKM.

J is TRBJ2-2 and V is TRBV7-8; TCRdb names TRBD2, which stays unverified in the absence of DNA. This CDR3 comprises 17 residues. Germline V gene data show CDR1 as SGHVS and CDR2 as FQNEAQ. The CDR3 loop is CASSLTSGGPNTGELFF.

This chain links TRBV10-2 with TRBJ1-2; TCRdb calls TRBD1, which cannot be checked without DNA. The length of the CDR3 is 12 residues. Looked up from germline, CDR1 is WSHSY and CDR2 is SAAADI. This chain's CDR3 is CASSGPGYGYTF.